The rows below give T cell receptor beta chains drawn from one sample of a study of T cells in localized non-small cell lung cancer. Sequencing was performed with immunoSEQ multiplex PCR; in TCRdb, only in-frame clones are kept and a portion is missing. The sample records about 1,500 clones, about 22% being singletons. The source was normal lung tissue next to the tumor, collected before any cancer treatment. Every receptor here comes from a female donor older than 55 with stage II squamous cell lung carcinoma. CDR3s include the opening cysteine and the closing phenylalanine or tryptophan. The D gene is left open where the match is weak. For some rows the clone size is stated as once, few or many, or as a class when expanded; others skip it.

D gene: NA
J gene: TRBJ2-2
clone size: NA
V gene: TRBV5-1
CDR3 DNA: TGCGCCAGCAGCTTGGACTTAACAACCGGGGAGCTGTTTTTT
CDR3 protein: CASSLDLTTGELFF

D gene: TRBD1
J gene: TRBJ2-5
clone size: few
V gene: TRBV4-1
CDR3 DNA: TGCGCCAGCAGCGACAGGGGGTACCAAGAGACCCAGTACTTC
CDR3 protein: CASSDRGYQETQYF

D gene: NA
J gene: TRBJ1-1
clone size: NA
V gene: TRBV28
CDR3 DNA: TGTGCCAGCAGTCCCCTGAGCGAGTTCGCTTTCTTT
CDR3 protein: CASSPLSEFAFF

D gene: NA
J gene: TRBJ2-7
clone size: NA
V gene: TRBV9
CDR3 DNA: TGTGCCAGCAGGGAGAACAGGGAGCCTTCCTACGAGCAGTACTTC
CDR3 protein: CASRENREPSYEQYF

D gene: NA
J gene: TRBJ2-1
clone size: NA
V gene: TRBV1
CDR3 DNA: TGCGCCAGCAGCCAAGATGGTGTATCGCTCGTCTACAATGAGCAGTTCTTC
CDR3 protein: CASSQDGVSLVYNEQFF

D gene: TRBD1
J gene: TRBJ2-7
clone size: NA
V gene: TRBV6-8
CDR3 DNA: TGTGCCAGCAGTTGGGCCGGGACAGGAGAGCAGTACTTC
CDR3 protein: CASSWAGTGEQYF

D gene: NA
J gene: TRBJ1-1
clone size: NA
V gene: TRBV28
CDR3 DNA: TGTGCCAGCCTAACCCTGGGGTCGACCGCTGAAGCTTTCTTT
CDR3 protein: CASLTLGSTAEAFF

D gene: NA
J gene: TRBJ1-2
clone size: NA
V gene: TRBV7-2
CDR3 DNA: TGTGCCAGCAGCTTAGGGTCGGGAACTAGCTACACCTTC
CDR3 protein: CASSLGSGTSYTF

D gene: TRBD1
J gene: TRBJ2-7
clone size: NA
V gene: TRBV5-1
CDR3 DNA: TGCGCCAGCAGCTTGGACGGACAGGGGGGGGACGAGCAGTACTTC
CDR3 protein: CASSLDGQGGDEQYF

D gene: NA
J gene: TRBJ2-3
clone size: few
V gene: TRBV10-3
CDR3 DNA: TGTGCCATCAGTGAGGGGTCTAGCCCTGGGGATACGCAGTATTTT
CDR3 protein: CAISEGSSPGDTQYF

D gene: TRBD2
J gene: TRBJ2-6
clone size: NA
V gene: TRBV6-8
CDR3 DNA: TGTGCCATCCCCGGACTAGCGGGAAGCTCTGGGGCCAACGTCCTGACTTTC
CDR3 protein: CAIPGLAGSSGANVLTF

D gene: TRBD2
J gene: TRBJ2-5
clone size: NA
V gene: TRBV28
CDR3 DNA: TGTGCCAGCAGTTTAGCGGGGGGGCAGGAGACCCAGTACTTC
CDR3 protein: CASSLAGGQETQYF

D gene: TRBD1
J gene: TRBJ1-1
clone size: few
V gene: TRBV18
CDR3 DNA: TGTGCCAGCTCACAGGGGGCGAGCACTGAAGCTTTCTTT
CDR3 protein: CASSQGASTEAFF

D gene: NA
J gene: TRBJ1-3
clone size: NA
V gene: TRBV12-5
CDR3 DNA: TGTGCCAGCAAACAGAGCTCTGGAAACACCATATATTTT
CDR3 protein: CASKQSSGNTIYF

D gene: NA
J gene: TRBJ2-7
clone size: few
V gene: TRBV7-4
CDR3 DNA: TGTGCCAGCAGCTTCGACAGATCCTACGAGCAGTACTTC
CDR3 protein: CASSFDRSYEQYF

D gene: TRBD1
J gene: TRBJ2-7
clone size: large
V gene: TRBV6-8
CDR3 DNA: TGTGCCAGCAGTGACCCCGGACAGGTTATCTACGAGCAGTACTTC
CDR3 protein: CASSDPGQVIYEQYF

D gene: TRBD2
J gene: TRBJ2-7
clone size: few
V gene: TRBV11-3
CDR3 DNA: TGTGCCAGCAGCCCTGGCGGTAGCGGGAGTTACGAGCAGTACTTC
CDR3 protein: CASSPGGSGSYEQYF

D gene: TRBD1
J gene: TRBJ1-1
clone size: medium-sized
V gene: TRBV9
CDR3 DNA: TGTGCCAGCAGTGGCCAGGGGGCTTGGACTGAAGCTTTCTTT
CDR3 protein: CASSGQGAWTEAFF

D gene: NA
J gene: TRBJ2-3
clone size: NA
V gene: TRBV29-1
CDR3 DNA: TGCAGCGTTGAAGCTGGGGGGCTGGCGCAGTATTTT
CDR3 protein: CSVEAGGLAQYF

D gene: TRBD1
J gene: TRBJ1-2
clone size: few
V gene: TRBV28
CDR3 DNA: TGTGCCAGCAGGACCCTACGACAGGGGCTAGGGTATGGCTACACCTTC
CDR3 protein: CASRTLRQGLGYGYTF

D gene: NA
J gene: TRBJ2-1
clone size: NA
V gene: TRBV28
CDR3 DNA: TGTGCCAGCAGTTCCTCGAGTTCGGGGGTCAACAATGAGCAGTTCTTC
CDR3 protein: CASSSSSSGVNNEQFF

D gene: TRBD1
J gene: TRBJ2-1
clone size: medium-sized
V gene: TRBV11-3
CDR3 DNA: TGTGCCAGCAGCTTAATTTTGTTGGGGACAGAGTACAATGAGCAGTTCTTC
CDR3 protein: CASSLILLGTEYNEQFF

D gene: TRBD2
J gene: TRBJ2-1
clone size: few
V gene: TRBV5-1
CDR3 DNA: TGCGCCAGCAGCCAAGCCTTAACTAGCGGCCCCTACAATGAGCAGTTCTTC
CDR3 protein: CASSQALTSGPYNEQFF

D gene: TRBD1
J gene: TRBJ1-2
clone size: NA
V gene: TRBV30
CDR3 DNA: TGTGCCTGGCGGGACAGTTTTTATGGCTACACCTTC
CDR3 protein: CAWRDSFYGYTF

D gene: NA
J gene: TRBJ1-3
clone size: NA
V gene: TRBV5-1
CDR3 DNA: TGCGCCAGCAGCTTGGAGGGAGTCTCTGGAAACACCATATATTTT
CDR3 protein: CASSLEGVSGNTIYF

D gene: NA
J gene: TRBJ1-4
clone size: NA
V gene: TRBV28
CDR3 DNA: TGTGCCAGCAGTACCCTATGGGACAACAGGAATGAAAAACTGTTTTTT
CDR3 protein: CASSTLWDNRNEKLFF

D gene: NA
J gene: TRBJ2-3
clone size: NA
V gene: TRBV30
CDR3 DNA: TGTGCCTGGAGTATGGGTGCTAGCACAGATACGCAGTATTTT
CDR3 protein: CAWSMGASTDTQYF

D gene: NA
J gene: TRBJ2-5
clone size: NA
V gene: TRBV5-1
CDR3 DNA: TGCGCCAGCAGCTTGGCCAGCGGACAAGAGACCCAGTACTTC
CDR3 protein: CASSLASGQETQYF

D gene: NA
J gene: TRBJ2-7
clone size: few
V gene: TRBV9
CDR3 DNA: TGTGCCAGCAGCCCAGCCGGGGGGCGGGAACACGAGCAGTACTTC
CDR3 protein: CASSPAGGREHEQYF

D gene: NA
J gene: TRBJ1-2
clone size: few
V gene: TRBV12-2
CDR3 DNA: TGTGCCATCGGGGATGAGCGGGACAGGGGAGGGGATGGCTACACCTTC
CDR3 protein: CAIGDERDRGGDGYTF

D gene: NA
J gene: TRBJ2-3
clone size: NA
V gene: TRBV18
CDR3 DNA: TGTGCCAGCTCACCCTTGAGGGGGGGCCCAGATACGCAGTATTTT
CDR3 protein: CASSPLRGGPDTQYF

D gene: TRBD2
J gene: TRBJ2-7
clone size: NA
V gene: TRBV11-3
CDR3 DNA: TGTGCCAGCAGCTTCACCCCTAGCGGGGCGAGGGTCGACGAGCAGTACTTC
CDR3 protein: CASSFTPSGARVDEQYF

D gene: NA
J gene: TRBJ1-1
clone size: large
V gene: TRBV6-8
CDR3 DNA: TGTGCCAGCAAGTTAAACCCTGACGGGAACACTGAAGCTTTCTTT
CDR3 protein: CASKLNPDGNTEAFF

D gene: NA
J gene: TRBJ1-1
clone size: large
V gene: TRBV9
CDR3 DNA: TGTGCCAGCAGCGCGAGAGGGAAGCCTGAAGCTTTCTTT
CDR3 protein: CASSARGKPEAFF

D gene: TRBD1
J gene: TRBJ1-6
clone size: few
V gene: TRBV6-1
CDR3 DNA: TGTGCCAGCAGTGAAGGGACAGGGGGTTCACCCCTCCACTTT
CDR3 protein: CASSEGTGGSPLHF

D gene: TRBD2
J gene: TRBJ2-7
clone size: NA
V gene: TRBV11-3
CDR3 DNA: TGTGCCAGCAGCACTAGCGGGAGCTCCTACGAGCAGTACTTC
CDR3 protein: CASSTSGSSYEQYF

D gene: NA
J gene: TRBJ1-1
clone size: few
V gene: TRBV29-1
CDR3 DNA: TGCAGCGTTGCACGGGAGGACACCAACACTGAAGCTTTCTTT
CDR3 protein: CSVAREDTNTEAFF

D gene: TRBD1
J gene: TRBJ1-6
clone size: few
V gene: TRBV11-3
CDR3 DNA: TGTGCCAGCAGCTTGGGACAGGGGGCGGGTGGGTATTCACCCCTCCACTTT
CDR3 protein: CASSLGQGAGGYSPLHF

D gene: NA
J gene: TRBJ1-1
clone size: few
V gene: TRBV9
CDR3 DNA: TGTGCCAGCAGCCCCAGCGGGAACACTGAAGCTTTCTTT
CDR3 protein: CASSPSGNTEAFF

D gene: NA
J gene: TRBJ1-2
clone size: few
V gene: TRBV11-3
CDR3 DNA: TGTGCCAGCAGCCTGGCTGGAGGGGGCTATGGCTACACCTTC
CDR3 protein: CASSLAGGGYGYTF

D gene: TRBD2
J gene: TRBJ2-7
clone size: few
V gene: TRBV9
CDR3 DNA: TGTGCCAGCAGGCCTCTCTCGGGACTATCCTACGAGCAGTACTTC
CDR3 protein: CASRPLSGLSYEQYF

D gene: TRBD2
J gene: TRBJ2-3
clone size: few
V gene: TRBV11-3
CDR3 DNA: TGTGCCAGCAGCTTGCTACGGGGGGGCGGTAAAGATACGCAGTATTTT
CDR3 protein: CASSLLRGGGKDTQYF

D gene: TRBD1
J gene: TRBJ2-1
clone size: NA
V gene: TRBV19
CDR3 DNA: TGTGCCAGTAGTATAACACAGGGGGAGGATGAGCAGTTCTTC
CDR3 protein: CASSITQGEDEQFF

D gene: NA
J gene: TRBJ1-2
clone size: medium-sized
V gene: TRBV11-3
CDR3 DNA: TGTGCCAGCAGCTTAGAATCATACTACTATGGCTACACCTTC
CDR3 protein: CASSLESYYYGYTF

D gene: TRBD1
J gene: TRBJ1-4
clone size: NA
V gene: TRBV18
CDR3 DNA: TGTGCCAGCTCACCACGGACAGGGTACACCACTAATGAAAAACTGTTTTTT
CDR3 protein: CASSPRTGYTTNEKLFF

D gene: NA
J gene: TRBJ2-7
clone size: few
V gene: TRBV6-8
CDR3 DNA: TGTGCCAGCAGTACCCAGGGGACCGCCTACGAGCAGTACTTC
CDR3 protein: CASSTQGTAYEQYF

D gene: TRBD1
J gene: TRBJ2-1
clone size: few
V gene: TRBV11-3
CDR3 DNA: TGTGCCAGCAGCCGGGGACAGGGGCGTTGGAATGAGCAGTTCTTC
CDR3 protein: CASSRGQGRWNEQFF

D gene: NA
J gene: TRBJ1-1
clone size: NA
V gene: TRBV9
CDR3 DNA: TGTGCCAGCAGCCCAGGGGCGGCGAACACTGAAGCTTTCTTT
CDR3 protein: CASSPGAANTEAFF

D gene: TRBD2
J gene: TRBJ2-3
clone size: once
V gene: TRBV19
CDR3 DNA: TGTGCCAGTAGTGGTCGACTAGCGGGAAGCACAAATACGCAGTATTTT
CDR3 protein: CASSGRLAGSTNTQYF

D gene: TRBD1
J gene: TRBJ2-7
clone size: NA
V gene: TRBV6-8
CDR3 DNA: TGTGCCAGCAGAGGGACAGGGACCTACGAGCAGTACTTC
CDR3 protein: CASRGTGTYEQYF

D gene: NA
J gene: TRBJ1-4
clone size: NA
V gene: TRBV19
CDR3 DNA: TGTGCCAGTAGTCTCCGGGACTTACCAGATACTAATGAAAAACTGTTTTTT
CDR3 protein: CASSLRDLPDTNEKLFF

D gene: NA
J gene: TRBJ1-3
clone size: few
V gene: TRBV11-3
CDR3 DNA: TGTGCCAGCTCTGCTACTCCGGGACACCGAGGAAACACCATATATTTT
CDR3 protein: CASSATPGHRGNTIYF

D gene: NA
J gene: TRBJ2-3
clone size: NA
V gene: TRBV5-1
CDR3 DNA: TGCGCCAGCACGCCGGACAGAACCAGCACAGATACGCAGTATTTT
CDR3 protein: CASTPDRTSTDTQYF

D gene: TRBD1
J gene: TRBJ1-1
clone size: NA
V gene: TRBV4-1
CDR3 DNA: TGCGCCAGCAGCCAAGCCGACAGGGGGGTGAACACTGAAGCTTTCTTT
CDR3 protein: CASSQADRGVNTEAFF

D gene: NA
J gene: TRBJ1-4
clone size: few
V gene: TRBV28
CDR3 DNA: TGTGCCAGCAGGACATCAACTAATGAAAAACTGTTTTTT
CDR3 protein: CASRTSTNEKLFF